The 15 T cell receptor beta chains below were found in one sample sequenced in a study of blood T cell repertoires in COVID-19. Sequencing was performed with immunoSEQ multiplex PCR; in TCRdb, only in-frame clones are kept and a portion is missing. The sample contains around 84,000 clones, under 80% of which appear only once. The sample consisted of peripheral blood. The receptors come from a man aged 60 to 75 with COVID-19, enrolled during active disease.

The chain combines TRBV18 with TRBJ2-6; 7 positions match TRBD1. Germline lookup yields CDR1 KGHSH and CDR2 LQKENI. There are 16 residues in the CDR3. Losses at the gene ends were 4 bases for V and 4 bases for J; bases not matched to a gene: 7. CDR3 sequence reads: CASSLGQDPGANVLTF. In nucleotides, the CDR3 is TGTGCCAGCTCACTTGGACAGGATCCCGGGGCCAACGTCCTGACTTTC.

V gene TRBV18 combines with J gene TRBJ2-2, with D uncertain. CDR1 is KGHSH and CDR2 is LQKENI in the germline V gene. Trimming took off 1 base at V and 3 bases at J, with 6 bases between the two ends. There are 14 residues in the CDR3. The CDR3 coding sequence is TGTGCCAGCTCACCACAGTCGGACACCGGGGAGCTGTTTTTT. Its protein product is CASSPQSDTGELFF.

The rearrangement uses TRBV19 and TRBJ2-7; 11 positions agree with TRBD2. Germline values: CDR1 LNHDA, CDR2 SQIVND (reference sequence). The CDR3 totals 14 residues. The junction had 4 bases not matched to a gene; V was cut back by 9 bases and J by 0 bases. The CDR3 DNA reads TGTGCCAGCCGACTAGCGGGGAGCTCCTACGAGCAGTACTTC. It codes for CASRLAGSSYEQYF.

The J gene is TRBJ1-1, the V gene TRBV29-1; 8 nucleotides match TRBD1. The CDR3 is 12 amino acids. Trimming at V came to 7 bases and at J to 5 bases, leaving 6 bases not matched to a gene. Germline V gene sequence: CDR1 SQVTM, CDR2 ANQGSEA. For the CDR3, the DNA is TGCAGCGGCCTCAGGGGGCTAACTGAAGCTTTCTTT. Its protein is CSGLRGLTEAFF.

On this clone: A clone one base away is much larger, so this may be a read error. The sample contains more than one DNA sequence encoding this CDR3. The rearrangement uses TRBV5-5 and TRBJ2-3, with TRBD2 matching over 9 bases. V lost 10 bases to trimming and J lost 14 bases; unmatched junction nucleotides: 26. CDR3 length: 16 amino acids. Germline V gene sequence: CDR1 SGHKS, CDR2 YYEKEE (reference sequence). The CDR3 DNA reads as TGTGCCCGCTGCTGGGGTGGGGGCGGGAGGGCCCTCCCTGGGTATTTT. This translates into CARCWGGGGRALPGYF.

The rearrangement uses TRBV5-5 and TRBJ1-1, with 7 bases identical to TRBD1. Per the germline V gene, CDR1 is SGHKS and CDR2 is YYEKEE (reference sequence). The trim removed 2 bases at V and 1 base at J, leaving 2 bases unmatched. This CDR3 has 14 amino acids. CDR3 in amino acids: CASSFGQANTEAFF. In DNA, the CDR3 is TGTGCCAGCAGCTTCGGACAGGCGAACACTGAAGCTTTCTTT.

The genes are TRBV9 and TRBJ2-5; TRBD2 aligns across 8 bases. Germline V gives CDR1 SGDLS, CDR2 YYNGEE. Germline trimming cut 4 bases from V and 4 bases from J; bases unmatched to any gene: 6. The CDR3 loop spans 14 amino acids. The CDR3 loop reads CASSPGGGLETQYF. The DNA of the CDR3 is TGTGCCAGCAGCCCGGGGGGGGGCCTAGAGACCCAGTACTTC.

The V call is TRBV5-4, the J call TRBJ1-1, with D uncertain. CDR1 is SGHNT, CDR2 YYREEE, per germline (reference sequence). Trimming cost V 1 base and J 2 bases, with 6 bases left between them. This CDR3 comprises 13 residues. CDR3 in amino acids: CASSLSRNTEAFF. Written as DNA, the CDR3 is TGTGCCAGCAGCTTGTCCAGAAACACTGAAGCTTTCTTT.

The rearrangement uses TRBV3-1 (or the pseudogene TRBV3-2) and TRBJ2-5; 9 bases agree with TRBD2. CDR3 length equals 15 residues. Germline loops: CDR1 LGHDT, CDR2 YNNKEL (reference sequence). V shed 1 base and J 5 bases; nucleotides not matched to a gene: 5. CDR3 DNA: TGTGCCAGCAGCCAAGTTAGCGGGAGTGTGGAGACCCAGTACTTC. This encodes CASSQVSGSVETQYF.

The chain has TRBV9 and TRBJ2-1; TRBD1 aligns across 9 bases. From germline, CDR1 is SGDLS and CDR2 YYNGEE. The CDR3 runs to 16 residues. The V and J ends lost 2 bases and 4 bases, in that order; junction bases with no gene match: 7. In nucleotides, the CDR3 is TGTGCCAGCAGCGTCGGACAGGGGTTCGTTTACAATGAGCAGTTCTTC. This sequence encodes CASSVGQGFVYNEQFF. Drawing the rest from reference TRBV9 and TRBJ2-1, the complete variable domain is DSGVTQTPKHLITATGQRVTLRCSPRSGDLSVYWYQQSLDQGLQFLIQYYNGEERAKGNILERFSAQQFPDLHSELNLSSLELGDSALYFCASSVGQGFVYNEQFFGPGTRLTVL.

This clone was recorded once. The chain joins TRBV7-3 to TRBJ2-1; 10 nucleotides align to TRBD2. With V trimmed by 5 bases and J by 7 bases, 14 bases remained unmatched. The length of the CDR3 is 17 residues. From germline, CDR1 is SGHTA and CDR2 FQGTGA. CDR3 bases: TGTGCCAGCAGCCAAGGGGAAGCGGGAGGGCCCCGGAATGAGCAGTTCTTC. It translates to CASSQGEAGGPRNEQFF.

The table lists this clone with a few counts. The V and J genes are TRBV12-5 and TRBJ2-3; D unclear. The CDR3 extends over 10 amino acids. Germline V gives CDR1 LGHNT, CDR2 FRNRAP. The V end was cut by 7 bases, the J end by 6 bases, with 5 bases between. The CDR3 DNA reads TGTGCTAGTGCCTTTGATACGCAGTATTTT. Its translation is CASAFDTQYF.

This chain connects TRBV7-3 to TRBJ2-3; tentatively, D is TRBD1 (5 bases). Trimming pared 4 bases from V and 5 bases from J, leaving 13 bases between. The CDR3 contains 14 residues. Per the germline V gene, CDR1 is SGHTA and CDR2 is FQGTGA. The CDR3 sequence is CASSSVGARDTQYF. The CDR3 DNA is TGTGCCAGCAGCTCGGTTGGGGCTCGAGATACGCAGTATTTT.

The chain recombines TRBV6-5 with TRBJ1-1; no clear D. Germline CDR1 reads MNHEY; CDR2 reads SVGAGI. This CDR3 spans 14 amino acids. Trimming removed 6 bases at V and 2 bases at J, with 13 bases between. This CDR3 reads CASSSQSPNTEAFF. In DNA form, the CDR3 reads TGTGCCAGCAGCTCACAGAGCCCTAACACTGAAGCTTTCTTT.

This chain connects TRBV6-5 to TRBJ2-7; TRBD2 matches at 10 bases. After removal of 4 bases from V and 5 bases from J, the junction contained 11 bases not matched to a gene. The CDR3 extends over 16 amino acids. In germline, CDR1 is MNHEY, CDR2 SVGAGI. CDR3 sequence (DNA): TGTGCCAGCAGTTCCGGGACTAGCGACACCTACCACGAGCAGTACTTC. This translates into CASSSGTSDTYHEQYF.